The 9 T cell receptor beta chains listed next were all sequenced from one sample in a study of blood T cell repertoires in COVID-19. Assay used: immunoSEQ multiplex PCR; TCRdb lists only in-frame clones, some missing. The sample consists of under 250,000 clones, roughly 87% of them appearing once. Sequenced sample: PBMCs or T cells enriched from blood (not recorded which). These receptors were taken from a man younger than 45 who had recovered from COVID-19.

The chain recombines TRBV5-1 with TRBJ2-7; the D gene is possibly TRBD2 (7 bases). Germline assignment: CDR1 SGHRS and CDR2 YFSETQ. CDR3 length: 15 residues. With 3 bases removed from V and 0 bases from J, the gap between germline ends came to 13 bases. CDR3 residues: CASSSGGGASYEQYF. In DNA form, the CDR3 reads TGCGCCAGCAGCTCGGGCGGGGGCGCCTCCTACGAGCAGTACTTC.

The sample holds a few counts of this clone. CDR3 sequence reads: CASSPNKGGYGYTF. The CDR3 coding sequence is TGTGCCAGCAGCCCTAATAAAGGGGGCTATGGCTACACCTTC. The V and J genes are TRBV5-8 and TRBJ1-2; possible D gene TRBD1, 6 bases. The germline CDR1 and CDR2 sequences are SGHTS and YDEGEE. This CDR3 spans 14 amino acids. Deletions cut 4 bases from V and 4 bases from J, with 14 bases between.

The CDR3 nucleotides read TGTGCCAGCAGCCCTATTGCGGGAGAGACCTACAATGAGCAGTTCTTC. As protein: CASSPIAGETYNEQFF. V gene TRBV14 combines with J gene TRBJ2-1; 7 nucleotides line up with TRBD2. Unmatched junction bases numbered 8, after V lost 4 bases and J lost 2 bases. Germline V lookup: CDR1 SGHDN, CDR2 FVKESK. The CDR3 runs to 16 residues.

The J gene is TRBJ1-3, the V gene TRBV11-2; D ambiguous. CDR1 and CDR2 from the germline V gene are SGHAT and FQNNGV. Deletions cut 0 bases from V and 0 bases from J, with 15 bases between. CDR3 length: 18 amino acids. CDR3 protein: CASSLDRLLAGSGNTIYF. CDR3 bases: TGTGCCAGCAGCTTAGATCGCCTACTGGCAGGCTCTGGAAACACCATATATTTT.

The chain has TRBV28 and TRBJ1-2; D unresolved. V was trimmed by 3 bases and J by 5 bases, leaving 13 bases between them. Germline V CDR1 and CDR2: MDHEN, SYDVKM. CDR3 length: 14 residues. CDR3 sequence (DNA): TGTGCCAGCAGTTTGGCTGACGGAGAATATGGCTACACCTTC. Its protein is CASSLADGEYGYTF.

This clone was seen just once. The genes are TRBV7-9 and TRBJ2-1; D gene ambiguous. V was shortened by 11 bases and J by 0 bases, with 14 bases between the two germline ends. CDR3 length equals 14 residues. Germline CDR1 SEHNR, CDR2 FQNEAQ (reference sequence). The CDR3 coding sequence is TGTGCCTCCGGTGAGGAAAGCTCCTACAATGAGCAGTTCTTC. Amino acids: CASGEESSYNEQFF.

J is TRBJ1-6 and V is TRBV27; TRBD1 is a possible D gene (5 bases). The CDR3 spans 15 residues. Germline V gene lookup returns CDR1 MNHEY and CDR2 SMNVEV (reference sequence). The V and J ends lost 9 bases and 5 bases respectively, with 17 bases between them. The chain's CDR3 is CASNQLGLNNSPLHF. The CDR3 DNA reads TGTGCCAGTAACCAATTGGGGCTTAATAATTCACCCCTCCACTTT.

The CDR3 region is CASSYRQSGVGTNEKLFF. CDR3 nucleotide sequence: TGTGCCAGTAGTTATCGGCAGTCGGGAGTCGGAACTAATGAAAAACTGTTTTTT. The chain couples TRBV19 to TRBJ1-4; D unclear. The CDR3 totals 18 residues. The germline V gene encodes CDR1 LNHDA and CDR2 SQIVND (reference sequence). Deletions cut 5 bases from V and 1 base from J, with 20 bases between.

This clone appeared a single time. V gene TRBV7-2 combines with J gene TRBJ2-1; 8 bases line up with TRBD1. Trimming cost V 5 bases and J 8 bases; bases outside gene matches: 8. The germline V gene has CDR1 SGHTA and CDR2 FQGNSA. This CDR3 is 14 amino acids long. The CDR3 bases are TGTGCCAGCAGCCTTAGACAGGGGTGGTATGAGCAGTTCTTC. Translated: CASSLRQGWYEQFF. The variable domain in full, completed from reference TRBV7-2 and TRBJ2-1, reads GAGVSQSPSNKVTEKGKDVELRCDPISGHTALYWYRQSLGQGLEFLIYFQGNSAPDKSGLPSDRFSAERTGGSVSTLTIQRTQQEDSAVYLCASSLRQGWYEQFFGPGTRLTVL.